This T cell receptor (beta chain) was observed in a study of technical replicates of blood from a handful of donors. A single count supports this clone. Profiled with immunoSEQ multiplex PCR; TCRdb holds only in-frame clones, not every one. This sample has approximately 79,000 clones, with about 91% found just once. The V gene lost 4 bases and the J gene lost 0 bases, with 13 bases spanning the gap. The germline gives CDR1 SEHNR, CDR2 FQNEAQ (reference sequence). The CDR3 extends over 15 amino acids. The receptor was derived from a human donor in good health. This rearrangement joins TRBV7-9 to TRBJ2-7, with D possibly matching TRBD1 (6 bases). The sample taken for sequencing was T cells isolated from PBMCs. In nucleotides, the CDR3 is TGTGCCAGCAGCTCCGGGACACCAGCCTCCTACGAGCAGTACTTC. This encodes CASSSGTPASYEQYF.